This entry lists 5 T cell receptor beta chains sequenced from one sample in a study of cytomegalovirus exposure and HLA in healthy donors. PCR was performed using 60 Vbeta and 13 Jbeta primers. Assay used: immunoSEQ multiplex PCR; TCRdb lists only in-frame clones, some missing. The sample includes about 130,000 clones, 65% to 90% of them seen just once. The specimen was PBMCs. Receptors were obtained from a man aged 18 to 30 in good health and CMV-seronegative.

The rearrangement uses TRBV7-2 and TRBJ2-7; D perhaps matches TRBD1 (5 bases). Trimming took 3 bases from V and 1 from J, leaving 10 bases between them. Germline values: CDR1 SGHTA, CDR2 FQGNSA. The CDR3 is made up of 14 amino acids. The CDR3 nucleotides read TGTGCCAGCAGCTTGGGCAGGGTTTCCTACGAGCAGTACTTC. It is translated as CASSLGRVSYEQYF.

The CDR3 DNA reads TGTGCCAGCAGTGACTACGCACGGGACAGGGCCTATGGCTACACCTTC. Translation: CASSDYARDRAYGYTF. The chain has TRBV6-4 and TRBJ1-2; 9 positions match TRBD1. The V gene's germline CDR1 is MRHNA and CDR2 SNTAGT. The CDR3 covers 16 residues. The V gene end was trimmed by 1 base and the J gene end by 4 bases; junction bases not matched to a gene: 7.

This chain joins TRBV5-4 and TRBJ2-7; 7 bases agree with TRBD1. V trimming: 3 bases; J trimming: 0 bases; junction bases outside the gene matches: 6. This CDR3 is 15 amino acids long. Looked up from germline, CDR1 is SGHNT and CDR2 is YYREEE (reference sequence). In DNA form, the CDR3 reads TGTGCCAGCAGCTCCGGACAGGCAAACTCCTACGAGCAGTACTTC. Translated, it gives CASSSGQANSYEQYF. Full variable domain (remainder filled in from reference TRBV5-4 and TRBJ2-7): ETGVTQSPTHLIKTRGQQVTLRCSSQSGHNTVSWYQQALGQGPQFIFQYYREEENGRGNFPPRFSGLQFPNYSSELNVNALELDDSALYLCASSSGQANSYEQYFGPGTRLTVT.

This chain connects TRBV11-2 to TRBJ2-7; 7 nucleotides match TRBD1. This CDR3 has 14 amino acids. CDR1 SGHAT and CDR2 FQNNGV come from the germline V gene. V trimming: 0 bases; J trimming: 3 bases; junction bases outside the gene matches: 2. CDR3 nucleotides: TGTGCCAGCAGCTTAGACCCAGGGGGCTACGAGCAGTACTTC. Its translation: CASSLDPGGYEQYF.

The V gene is TRBV27, the J gene TRBJ1-2, with 7 bases lining up with TRBD1. CDR1 MNHEY and CDR2 SMNVEV come from the germline V gene (reference sequence). The CDR3 is 17 residues long. V lost 1 base and J lost 1; bases outside the gene matches: 9. CDR3 sequence: CASSLLRQGAVNYGYTF. In DNA form, the CDR3 reads TGTGCCAGCAGTTTATTACGACAGGGCGCAGTTAACTATGGCTACACCTTC.